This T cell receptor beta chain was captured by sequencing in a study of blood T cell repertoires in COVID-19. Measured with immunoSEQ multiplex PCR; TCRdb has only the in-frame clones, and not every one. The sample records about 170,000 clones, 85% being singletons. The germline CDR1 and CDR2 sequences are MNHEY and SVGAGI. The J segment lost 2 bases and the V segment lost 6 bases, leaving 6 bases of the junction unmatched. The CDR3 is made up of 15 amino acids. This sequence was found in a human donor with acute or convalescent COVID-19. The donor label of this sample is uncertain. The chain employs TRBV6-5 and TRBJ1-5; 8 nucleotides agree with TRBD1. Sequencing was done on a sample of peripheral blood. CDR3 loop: CASRDRDRGNQPQHF. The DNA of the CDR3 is TGTGCCAGCAGGGACAGGGACAGAGGCAATCAGCCCCAGCATTTT.